This TCR beta chain comes out of a study of T-cell memory formation after mild COVID-19. In the study overall: Clusters of TCRs were largely donor specific.

In the case of this clonotype: Its cognate antigen is unknown.

Using constant-segment primers, 5'RACE produced TCR alpha and TCR beta cDNA libraries carrying sample barcodes and UMIs. TCRdb called the 5' RACE reads again in MiXCR, with one record for every CDR3 protein. The data show approximately 400,000 distinct CDR3 sequences, 20% to 25% seen once. Study conclusions and caveats: The study detected some responding clones in pre-infection memory, suggesting cross-reactive memory joined.

Germline V gene data show CDR1 as DFQATT and CDR2 as SNEGSKA (reference sequence). The CDR3 contains 14 residues. V dropped 3 bases and J dropped 0 bases, with 9 bases sitting between them. V and J are TRBV20-1 and TRBJ2-1; D is uncertain. The TCR comes from an adult woman who had mild COVID-19 (a few samples of this study predate the infection). Cell type and time point are not known. What was sequenced was PBMCs or a T cell subset sorted from them (not recorded which). The CDR3 DNA reads as TGCAGTGCTAGTTCCCGAAGCTCCTACAATGAGCAGTTCTTC. This encodes CSASSRSSYNEQFF.